These 18 T cell receptor beta chains share one sample of origin, sequenced in a study of identical twins. Via MiXCR, TCRdb re-called the 5' RACE reads, giving one row per CDR3 protein. Of around 670,000 distinct CDR3 sequences in the sample, roughly 6.2% were seen once. The sequenced sample was naive T cells sorted from blood. The receptors were gathered from a man aged 18 to 30 in good health.

This clonotype appeared many times. The chain uses TRBV2 and TRBJ2-1; 10 positions match TRBD2. Germline CDR1 SNHLY, CDR2 FYNNEI. The CDR3 is 15 amino acids. The ends lost 2 bases at V and 3 bases at J; junction bases unmatched: 1. The CDR3 region is CASSERTSGYNEQFF. CDR3 coding DNA: TGTGCCAGCAGTGAAAGGACTAGCGGCTACAATGAGCAGTTCTTC.

This clonotype has ten or more counts. V gene TRBV20-1 combines with J gene TRBJ2-1; D ambiguous. Trimming took 3 bases from V and 8 from J, leaving 11 bases between them. Germline CDR1 is DFQATT and CDR2 is SNEGSKA (reference sequence). CDR3 size: 12 residues. The CDR3 is CSASRNRDEQFF. CDR3 in DNA: TGCAGTGCTAGTCGCAATCGGGATGAGCAGTTCTTC.

CDR3 protein: CASSYFTGTSGGQTQYF. The CDR3 nucleotides are TGTGCCAGCAGTTACTTTACCGGGACTAGCGGGGGCCAGACCCAGTACTTC. V and J are TRBV6-5 and TRBJ2-5; 14 positions agree with TRBD2. This CDR3 is built from 17 residues. V gave up 1 base and J gave up 6 bases; unmatched junction bases: 7. Germline CDR1 reads MNHEY; CDR2 reads SVGAGI.

This sequence joins TRBV4-2 and TRBJ2-2; D is possibly TRBD2 (5 bases). Germline CDR1 is LGHNA and CDR2 is YNFKEQ. There are 13 residues in the CDR3. With 5 bases removed from V and 6 bases from J, the gap between germline ends came to 10 bases. The CDR3 region is CASSYRDPGELFF. The DNA of the CDR3 is TGTGCCAGCAGCTACCGGGATCCCGGGGAGCTGTTTTTT.

The chain links TRBV10-3 to TRBJ2-7, with D possibly being TRBD2 (6 bases). The CDR3 totals 15 residues. The germline V and J ends were trimmed by 1 base and 7 bases, with 17 bases remaining between them. Germline assignment: CDR1 ENHRY and CDR2 SYGVKD. This CDR3 is CAISEFGGEVGEQYF. The DNA of the CDR3 is TGTGCCATCAGTGAGTTCGGGGGAGAGGTTGGAGAGCAGTACTTC.

This clonotype was seen many times. The chain joins TRBV6-5 to TRBJ2-3; 10 positions agree with TRBD2. With 4 bases clipped from V and 5 bases from J, the junction kept 6 bases outside the gene matches. The CDR3 has 15 residues. The germline V gene encodes CDR1 MNHEY and CDR2 SVGAGI. The CDR3 sequence is CASSSLAGEVDTQYF. The DNA of the CDR3 is TGTGCCAGCAGTTCCCTAGCGGGAGAGGTAGATACGCAGTATTTT.

This clonotype was recorded many times. The chain employs TRBV29-1 and TRBJ2-5, with no clear D. Trimming took 7 bases from V and 1 from J, leaving 13 bases between them. The germline V gene has CDR1 SQVTM and CDR2 ANQGSEA. This CDR3 comprises 13 residues. The CDR3 loop reads CSAPHSSQETQYF. DNA for the CDR3: TGCAGCGCCCCCCATAGTAGCCAAGAGACCCAGTACTTC.

On this clonotype: A single base separates this from a much larger clone, so it may be a read error. This chain uses TRBV20-1 with TRBJ2-5; 7 bases agree with TRBD1. The CDR3 is 13 residues long. The germline V gene has CDR1 DFQATT and CDR2 SNEGSKA (reference sequence). The CDR3 protein is CSARVGGQETLYF. CDR3 DNA: TGCAGTGCTAGAGTAGGGGGCCAAGAGACCCTGTACTTC.

This clonotype has at least ten counts. The rearrangement joins TRBV6-5 to TRBJ2-7, with D tentatively TRBD2 (5 bases). V was trimmed by 6 bases and J by 3 bases, leaving 9 bases between them. Germline CDR1 is MNHEY and CDR2 is SVGAGI. The CDR3 sequence is 12 residues long. This CDR3 is CASSDGIYEQYF. CDR3 in DNA: TGTGCCAGCAGCGACGGGATCTACGAGCAGTACTTC.

This clonotype has a count of ten or more. The chain couples TRBV4-2 to TRBJ2-1; no clear D. The germline V gene encodes CDR1 LGHNA and CDR2 YNFKEQ. Trimming pared 8 bases from V and 7 bases from J, leaving 12 bases between. The CDR3 totals 12 residues. The CDR3 DNA follows: TGTGCCAGCGGCATGGTAGAAAATGAGCAGTTCTTC. Amino acids: CASGMVENEQFF.

The chain carries TRBV28 and TRBJ2-7; 7 positions match TRBD1. Per germline, CDR1 MDHEN and CDR2 SYDVKM. The CDR3 length is 14 residues. V lost 7 bases and J lost 7; bases outside the gene matches: 13. In nucleotides, the CDR3 is TGTGCCAGCAACCTCCCGGGACAGACGTTTGAGCAGTACTTC. It specifies CASNLPGQTFEQYF.

In this sample, this clonotype turned up many times. The chain recombines TRBV27 with TRBJ2-1; TRBD2 aligns across 9 bases. V lost 2 bases, J lost 7 bases, and 6 bases stayed unmatched. The germline V gene has CDR1 MNHEY and CDR2 SMNVEV (reference sequence). The CDR3 loop spans 15 amino acids. The CDR3 region is CASSLSGRWGNEQFF. The CDR3 nucleotides read TGTGCCAGCAGTTTAAGCGGGAGGTGGGGGAATGAGCAGTTCTTC.

The CDR3 DNA follows: TGTGCCACCAGCAGAAACCCGGGAGATACGCAGTATTTT. Translating it yields CATSRNPGDTQYF. This sequence joins TRBV15 and TRBJ2-3; unclear D gene. The CDR3 sequence is 13 residues long. Germline-derived CDR1 and CDR2 are LNHNV and YYDKDF (reference sequence). V was cut by 2 bases and J by 5 bases, with 8 bases left in between. Based on the CDR3 plus reference TRBV15 and TRBJ2-3, the full variable domain is DAMVIQNPRYQVTQFGKPVTLSCSQTLNHNVMYWYQQKSSQAPKLLFHYYDKDFNNEADTPDNFQSRRPNTSFCFLDIRSPGLGDTAMYLCATSRNPGDTQYFGPGTRLTVL.

The chain is built from TRBV12-3 or TRBV12-4 and TRBJ2-3; tentative D call: TRBD1 (5 bases). This CDR3 region has 12 residues. V lost 6 bases, J lost 6 bases, and 10 bases lay in between. This chain's CDR3 is CASRRTSDTQYF. CDR3 nucleotides: TGTGCCAGCAGAAGGACATCCGATACGCAGTATTTT.

This chain joins TRBV20-1 and TRBJ2-3, with D perhaps matching TRBD2 (6 bases). CDR3 length equals 17 residues. Trimming cost V 6 bases and J 2 bases, with 24 bases left between them. Germline CDR1 reads DFQATT; CDR2 reads SNEGSKA (reference sequence). The CDR3 sequence: CSASGEAEGPYTDTQYF. CDR3 sequence (DNA): TGCAGTGCCTCAGGAGAAGCGGAGGGGCCGTACACAGATACGCAGTATTTT.

A few counts support this clonotype. The CDR3 loop is CATSTRDSEAFF. The CDR3 coding sequence is TGTGCCACTAGCACACGGGACAGTGAAGCTTTCTTT. The rearrangement joins TRBV6-5 to TRBJ1-1, with 7 bases that match TRBD1. V trimming: 10 bases; J trimming: 7 bases; junction bases outside the gene matches: 9. Germline V lookup: CDR1 MNHEY, CDR2 SVGAGI. This CDR3 contains 12 residues.

In this sample, this clonotype turned up many times. The rearrangement joins TRBV3-1 to TRBJ2-7; 10 bases map to TRBD1. The trim removed 4 bases at V and 5 bases at J, leaving 2 bases unmatched. The CDR3 contains 13 residues. The germline V gene has CDR1 LGHDT and CDR2 YNNKEL (reference sequence). As DNA, the CDR3 is TGTGCCAGCAGCCGAGGGACAGGGGACGAGCAGTACGTC. It specifies CASSRGTGDEQYV.

Many counts were recorded for this clonotype. The rearrangement links TRBV20-1 to TRBJ2-3; 14 bases map to TRBD2. CDR1 and CDR2 (germline): DFQATT, SNEGSKA (reference sequence). The trim removed 6 bases at V and 4 bases at J, leaving 9 bases unmatched. The length of the CDR3 is 16 residues. The CDR3 loop is CSAGTSGSRGADTQYF. CDR3 in DNA: TGCAGTGCCGGGACTAGCGGGAGTCGGGGAGCAGATACGCAGTATTTT.